This is a list of T cell receptor beta chains from one sample in a study of kidney transplant recipient with SARS-CoV-2 infection. TCRdb fed the reads into MiXCR, producing one record per CDR3 protein. The sample comprises approximately 240,000 distinct CDR3 sequences, 25% to 35% of which are singletons, and roughly 7% rests with the top ten. The sequencing here drew on a blood sample, taken at baseline and around day 120 from a kidney transplant recipient. Every receptor here comes from a male patient between 25 and 40 years old who had COVID-19 and was a kidney transplant recipient. Some T cells may be provided by the graft donor. The CDR3 runs from the conserved cysteine through the conserved F or W. D genes are given only for firm matches. Not every row has a clone size; where given, it reads once, few, many or a size class.

TRBV9	-	TRBJ2-3	few	TGTGCCAGCAGCGTGGGACACGCTCGGGCCCCCAGCACAGATACGCAGTATTTT	CASSVGHARAPSTDTQYF
TRBV24-1	-	TRBJ2-2	many	TGTGCCACCAGTGACCCCGGGTCTCAGACCGGGGAGCTGTTTTTT	CATSDPGSQTGELFF
TRBV10-1	-	TRBJ2-1	few	TGCGCCAGCAGTGCCCTGATCTACAATGAGCAGTTCTTC	CASSALIYNEQFF
TRBV20-1	TRBD2	TRBJ2-1	many	TGCAGTGCTAGAGATGGGGCTAGCGGGAGCTACGAGCAGTTCTTC	CSARDGASGSYEQFF
TRBV6-5	TRBD2	TRBJ2-1	many	TGTGCCAGCAGTTACCTCCTAGGACTAGCGGGAGGGAGAAATGAGCAGTTCTTC	CASSYLLGLAGGRNEQFF
TRBV2	TRBD1	TRBJ1-2	many	TGTGCCAGCAAGCCCGGGACAGGGTACTATGGCTACACCTTC	CASKPGTGYYGYTF
TRBV6-2/TRBV6-3	-	TRBJ1-2	-	TGTGCCGGCAGTTTAACAACCTGCATCGGAAAGACCTATGGCTACACCTTC	CAGSLTTCIGKTYGYTF
TRBV5-4	-	TRBJ2-5	-	TGTGCCAGCAGCTTAGCGTCTAGACAAGAGACCCAGTACTTC	CASSLASRQETQYF
TRBV6-4	TRBD2	TRBJ2-1	few	TGTGCCAGCAGTGAAACCGGGACTAGCGGGAGAGATGAGCAGTTCTTC	CASSETGTSGRDEQFF
TRBV5-4	-	TRBJ1-2	many	TGTGCCAGCTTTCAGAGCGTACCAGGAAAGACCTATGGCTACACCTTC	CASFQSVPGKTYGYTF
TRBV3-1	-	TRBJ2-3	few	TGTGCCAGCAGCCACCGGGACCCCTCCACAGATACGCAGTATTTT	CASSHRDPSTDTQYF
TRBV30	TRBD1	TRBJ2-4	few	TGTGCCTGGAGTACGGGACAGGGACTCAAAAACATTCAGTACTTC	CAWSTGQGLKNIQYF
TRBV14	TRBD2	TRBJ2-7	many	TGTGCCAGCAGCCAATATAGCGGGGGGGCCGAGTACGAGCAGTACTTC	CASSQYSGGAEYEQYF
TRBV10-3	-	TRBJ1-1	many	TGTGCCATCAGCTCAGGGGTTACTGAAGCTTTCTTT	CAISSGVTEAFF
TRBV5-1	-	TRBJ1-5	many	TGCGCCAGCAGCTTGGGTATGGGCAATCAGCCCCAGCATTTT	CASSLGMGNQPQHF
TRBV15	-	TRBJ1-2	many	TGTGCCACCAGCTACAATATAAGGTGTGGAAAGACCTATGGCTACACCTTC	CATSYNIRCGKTYGYTF
TRBV6-5	-	TRBJ1-2	few	TGTGCCAGCAGTTTTATTCGCTCTATGCGAAAGACCTATGGCTACACCTTC	CASSFIRSMRKTYGYTF
TRBV11-2	TRBD2	TRBJ2-7	medium-sized	TGTGCCAGCAGCCAGACTAGCGGGGTTTACGAGCAGTACTTC	CASSQTSGVYEQYF